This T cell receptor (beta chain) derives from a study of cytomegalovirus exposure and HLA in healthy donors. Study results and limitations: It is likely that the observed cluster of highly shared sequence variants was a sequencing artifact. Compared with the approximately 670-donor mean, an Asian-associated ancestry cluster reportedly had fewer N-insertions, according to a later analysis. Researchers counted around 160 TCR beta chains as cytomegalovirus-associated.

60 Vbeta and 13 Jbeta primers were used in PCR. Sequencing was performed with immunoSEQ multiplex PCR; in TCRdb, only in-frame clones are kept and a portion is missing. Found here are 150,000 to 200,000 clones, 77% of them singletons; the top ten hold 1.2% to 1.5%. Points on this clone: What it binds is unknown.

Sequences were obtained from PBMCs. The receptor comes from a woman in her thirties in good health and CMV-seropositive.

CDR3 in DNA: TGTGCTAGTGGCCGAAGCGGCGAGCAGTACTTC. This translates into CASGRSGEQYF. The chain couples TRBV12-5 to TRBJ2-7, with D tentatively TRBD2 (5 bases). The CDR3 is made up of 11 amino acids. CDR1 LGHNT and CDR2 FRNRAP come from the germline V gene. Trimming stripped 6 bases from V and 6 bases from J, with 9 bases between.